Following are 24 T cell receptor beta chains from one sample sequenced in a study of cytomegalovirus exposure and HLA in healthy donors. PCR used 60 Vbeta primers and 13 Jbeta primers. Assay used: immunoSEQ multiplex PCR; TCRdb lists only in-frame clones, some missing. The sample lists approximately 150,000 clones; 70% to 85% were seen once. Sequenced material: PBMCs. These receptors all come from a woman aged 55-69 years in good health and CMV-seropositive.

The sample holds a few counts of this clone. V gene TRBV11-2 combines with J gene TRBJ2-5, with 7 positions matching TRBD2. Per germline, CDR1 SGHAT and CDR2 FQNNGV. Unmatched junction bases numbered 5, after V lost 0 bases and J lost 4 bases. The CDR3 consists of 15 residues. The CDR3 DNA reads as TGTGCCAGCAGCTTAGATCTGGCGGGAGTAGAGACCCAGTACTTC. Protein product: CASSLDLAGVETQYF.

The chain links TRBV5-1 to TRBJ1-4; TRBD1 is a possible D gene (6 bases). The CDR3 has 14 residues. V lost 4 bases and J 3 bases, leaving 10 bases between the germline ends. Germline-derived CDR1 and CDR2 are SGHRS and YFSETQ. The chain's CDR3 is CASSRQEPNEKLFF. In nucleotides, the CDR3 is TGCGCCAGCAGCCGACAGGAGCCTAATGAAAAACTGTTTTTT.

The rearrangement links TRBV10-3 to TRBJ1-1, with a tentative D call TRBD1 (6 bases). The ends were cut back, 7 bases at V and 1 base at J, with 16 bases in the middle. The CDR3 consists of 15 residues. CDR1 and CDR2 from the germline V gene are ENHRY and SYGVKD. CDR3 in DNA: TGTGCCATCACCTCAACGGGGGGCGAGAACACTGAAGCTTTCTTT. Amino acids: CAITSTGGENTEAFF.

CDR3 nucleotides: TGTGCCAGCAGAAACAGGGAGAACACTGAAGCTTTCTTT. Encoded protein: CASRNRENTEAFF. The rearrangement links TRBV6-5 to TRBJ1-1; D perhaps matches TRBD1 (6 bases). V was shortened by 6 bases and J by 1 base, with 9 bases between the two germline ends. The CDR3 spans 13 residues. Germline-derived CDR1 and CDR2 are MNHEY and SVGAGI.

V is TRBV19 and J is TRBJ2-1, with 11 bases aligning to TRBD2. J was trimmed by 5 bases and V by 5 bases; bases with no gene match: 8. Germline assignment: CDR1 LNHDA and CDR2 SQIVND (reference sequence). The CDR3 length is 16 residues. The CDR3 DNA reads as TGTGCCAGTAGTTCCACTAGCGGGAGAGCCCACAATGAGCAGTTCTTC. Residues: CASSSTSGRAHNEQFF.

V usage is TRBV5-8 and J usage is TRBJ2-7, with 13 bases matching TRBD2. The CDR3 length is 17 residues. The V and J ends lost 4 bases and 0 bases, in that order; junction bases with no gene match: 7. CDR1 SGHTS and CDR2 YDEGEE come from the germline V gene. In DNA, the CDR3 is TGTGCCAGCAGCCCGGGGAGGACTAGCGGGAGCTCCTACGAGCAGTACTTC. Residues: CASSPGRTSGSSYEQYF.

The CDR3 bases are TGTGCCAGCAGTGAAATGGCTAGCGGGATTTACGAGCAGTACTTC. Its protein is CASSEMASGIYEQYF. The V and J genes are TRBV2 and TRBJ2-7; 9 bases fit TRBD2. Germline lookup yields CDR1 SNHLY and CDR2 FYNNEI. The CDR3 totals 15 residues. Trimming removed 2 bases from V and 4 bases from J; junction bases left unmatched: 6.

V usage is TRBV11-2 and J usage is TRBJ2-1; 11 positions agree with TRBD2. There are 15 residues in the CDR3. Trimming removed 6 bases from V and 6 bases from J; junction bases left unmatched: 7. The germline gives CDR1 SGHAT, CDR2 FQNNGV. The CDR3 loop reads CASSRGTSGLNEQFF. Here the CDR3 DNA reads TGTGCCAGCAGTCGAGGGACTAGCGGTCTCAATGAGCAGTTCTTC.

The chain uses TRBV5-1 and TRBJ2-1, with 14 bases identical to TRBD2. Trimming at V came to 0 bases and at J to 8 bases, leaving 7 bases not matched to a gene. Germline V gene sequence: CDR1 SGHRS, CDR2 YFSETQ. The CDR3 length is 17 residues. The CDR3 DNA is TGCGCCAGCAGCTTGGGACGACTAGCGGGAGGGACCCATGAGCAGTTCTTC. It yields the protein CASSLGRLAGGTHEQFF.

The chain is built from TRBV28 and TRBJ2-5; D unresolved. CDR1 and CDR2 from the germline V gene are MDHEN and SYDVKM. V lost 7 bases to trimming and J lost 8 bases, with 20 bases between them. CDR3 size: 14 residues. The CDR3 DNA follows: TGTGCCAGCATGGATAATCAGGATTTCGGTACCCAGTACTTC. As protein: CASMDNQDFGTQYF.

The chain couples TRBV28 to TRBJ1-2; TRBD1 matches at 9 bases. With V trimmed by 0 bases and J by 8 bases, 13 bases remained unmatched. The CDR3 is made up of 17 amino acids. CDR1 is MDHEN, CDR2 SYDVKM, per germline. This chain's CDR3 is CASSLWEPGQGLEGYTF. CDR3 nucleotide sequence: TGTGCCAGCAGTTTATGGGAGCCGGGACAGGGATTGGAGGGCTACACCTTC.

The chain has TRBV6-5 and TRBJ1-1; unclear D gene. Between the trimmed V and J ends, which lost 6 bases and 1 base, there was a span of 9 bases. This CDR3 spans 13 amino acids. Germline CDR1 is MNHEY and CDR2 is SVGAGI. In DNA, the CDR3 is TGTGCCAGCAGAGAGGGCCAGAACACTGAAGCTTTCTTT. It encodes CASREGQNTEAFF.

The chain joins TRBV6-5 to TRBJ2-7; D unresolved. This CDR3 spans 14 amino acids. From germline, CDR1 is MNHEY and CDR2 SVGAGI. Trimming removed 7 bases at V and 5 bases at J, with 18 bases between. The CDR3 is CASTQMASFHEQYF. For the CDR3, the DNA is TGTGCCAGCACCCAAATGGCCTCCTTCCACGAGCAGTACTTC.

The chain uses TRBV10-2 and TRBJ2-7; 12 positions match TRBD1. Germline V gene data show CDR1 as WSHSY and CDR2 as SAAADI. The CDR3 runs 15 residues. V was clipped by 6 bases and J by 4 bases; unmatched bases: 7. The CDR3 here is CASRKGQGAGYEQYF. The CDR3 bases are TGCGCCAGCAGGAAGGGACAGGGGGCAGGGTACGAGCAGTACTTC.

This sequence joins TRBV5-1 and TRBJ2-7, with a possible D match to TRBD2 (7 bases). Trimming cost V 4 bases and J 7 bases, with 21 bases left between them. Looked up from germline, CDR1 is SGHRS and CDR2 is YFSETQ. This CDR3 contains 15 residues. The CDR3 sequence is CASSPTGGRGKEQYF. The DNA of the CDR3 is TGCGCCAGCAGCCCCACCGGGGGGAGGGGGAAGGAGCAGTACTTC.

This clone was recorded a few times. CDR3 protein: CATSRDFGSNQPQHF. CDR3 in DNA: TGTGCCACCAGCAGAGATTTCGGGAGCAATCAGCCCCAGCATTTT. The chain employs TRBV15 and TRBJ1-5; unclear D gene. V was clipped by 0 bases and J by 1 base, with 7 bases between them. The CDR3 spans 15 residues. Germline values: CDR1 LNHNV, CDR2 YYDKDF (reference sequence).

J is TRBJ1-5 and V is TRBV29-1; D is ambiguous. The CDR3 runs to 12 residues. The germline V gene has CDR1 SQVTM and CDR2 ANQGSEA. V shed 0 bases and J shed 7 bases, with 7 bases lying between them. The CDR3 protein is CSVEDTGQPQHF. CDR3 bases: TGCAGCGTTGAAGATACGGGGCAGCCCCAGCATTTT.

This chain links TRBV5-1 with TRBJ2-5; possibly TRBD1 for D (7 bases). The last part of the DNA fits TRBJ2-7 better; the J call may be wrong. Looked up from germline, CDR1 is SGHRS and CDR2 is YFSETQ. The CDR3 has 14 residues. This CDR3 reads CASSRQGGAYEQYF. The DNA of the CDR3 is TGCGCCAGCAGCCGGCAGGGGGGTGCCTACGAGCAGTACTTC.

The V call is TRBV4-3, the J call TRBJ1-2; possible D gene TRBD1, 5 bases. CDR3 size: 15 residues. Trimming shortened V by 0 bases and J by 5 bases, and 13 bases separated the two germline ends. CDR1 is LGHNA, CDR2 YSLEER, per germline. CDR3 residues: CASSQETGQLYGYTF. CDR3 DNA sequence: TGCGCCAGCAGCCAAGAAACAGGACAACTATATGGCTACACCTTC.

The chain couples TRBV4-3 to TRBJ2-3, with D tentatively TRBD1 (5 bases). Germline loops: CDR1 LGHNA, CDR2 YSLEER. The V end was cut by 3 bases, the J end by 2 bases, with 15 bases between. This CDR3 contains 16 residues. For the CDR3, the DNA is TGCGCCAGCAGCCAGGCTTCAGCAGGGTTCACAGATACGCAGTATTTT. Protein product: CASSQASAGFTDTQYF.

V is TRBV27 and J is TRBJ2-7, with 8 bases identical to TRBD1. This CDR3 region has 14 residues. The germline CDR1 and CDR2 sequences are MNHEY and SMNVEV (reference sequence). Trimming removed 4 bases from V and 3 bases from J; junction bases left unmatched: 5. Here the CDR3 reads CASSYRTGSYEQYF. Here the CDR3 DNA reads TGTGCCAGCAGTTACCGGACAGGGAGCTACGAGCAGTACTTC.

J is TRBJ2-1 and V is TRBV29-1, with 9 bases aligning to TRBD2. Germline CDR1 reads SQVTM; CDR2 reads ANQGSEA. The CDR3 consists of 16 residues. The V segment lost 5 bases and the J segment 0 bases; nucleotides outside the gene matches: 8. The CDR3 region is CSVQTSGSSSYNEQFF. The CDR3 region has the DNA TGCAGCGTTCAGACTAGCGGCTCCAGCTCCTACAATGAGCAGTTCTTC.

The chain couples TRBV18 to TRBJ2-7; 10 bases match TRBD1. Germline V lookup: CDR1 KGHSH, CDR2 LQKENI. The CDR3 length is 15 residues. V gave up 2 bases and J gave up 6 bases; unmatched junction bases: 7. The CDR3 sequence: CASSPAQDRGGEQYF. In DNA form, the CDR3 reads TGTGCCAGCTCACCAGCACAGGACAGGGGGGGCGAGCAGTACTTC.

The chain employs TRBV5-1 and TRBJ2-7, with D maybe TRBD1 (5 bases). CDR1 and CDR2 (germline): SGHRS, YFSETQ. V lost 4 bases, J lost 3 bases, and 20 bases lay in between. The CDR3 runs to 16 residues. The CDR3 sequence: CASSPLQTAAGYEQYF. CDR3 nucleotide sequence: TGCGCCAGCAGCCCTCTCCAGACAGCCGCTGGCTACGAGCAGTACTTC.